Listed below are T cell receptor beta chains from one sample, sequenced in a study of PD-L1 blockade in urothelial cancer. Assay used: immunoSEQ multiplex PCR; TCRdb lists only in-frame clones, some missing. The sample lists about 72,000 clones; around 87% were seen once. The sample was PBMCs, taken around atezolizumab (anti-PD-L1) treatment. Receptor source: a man in his fifties or sixties with urothelial cancer. CDR3s include the opening cysteine and the closing phenylalanine or tryptophan. The D gene is left open where the match is weak. Clone size, where shown, is once, few, many, or a class for clones that have expanded.

CDR3 DNA,CDR3 protein,clone size,V gene,J gene,D gene
TGTGCCATCAGGAGCTCTGGAAACACCATATATTTT,CAIRSSGNTIYF,once,TRBV10-3,TRBJ1-3,-
TGTGCCAGCAGTGAAGGACAGGGGAGACAGCCCCAGCATTTT,CASSEGQGRQPQHF,-,TRBV2,TRBJ1-5,TRBD1
TGTGCCAGCAGTCGGACAGGGAACTCTGGAAACACCATATATTTT,CASSRTGNSGNTIYF,-,TRBV6-1,TRBJ1-3,TRBD1
TGTGCCACCAGTGCGGGGAGATTCAATCAGCCCCAGCATTTT,CATSAGRFNQPQHF,once,TRBV15,TRBJ1-5,-
TGTGCCAGCAGTTACGGGGGACTAGTGAACACTGAAGCTTTCTTT,CASSYGGLVNTEAFF,-,TRBV28,TRBJ1-1,-
TGTGCCAGCAGCTTCCGGGACAGGGTTGGCACTGAAGCTTTCTTT,CASSFRDRVGTEAFF,-,TRBV7-8,TRBJ1-1,TRBD1
TGTGCCAGTAGTACCCAGGGAGGAAGGATGAACACTGAAGCTTTCTTT,CASSTQGGRMNTEAFF,-,TRBV19,TRBJ1-1,-
TGCGCCAGCAGTGATCTCGGCGGTACCTACAATGAGCAGTTCTTC,CASSDLGGTYNEQFF,-,TRBV10-1,TRBJ2-1,-
TGTGCCAGCAGCTTAGAAGGGGGCGATTACAATGAGCAGTTCTTC,CASSLEGGDYNEQFF,-,TRBV7-8,TRBJ2-1,TRBD1
TGCGCCAGCAGCTTGGACCGGGATCAGGGCTACACCTTC,CASSLDRDQGYTF,-,TRBV5-1,TRBJ1-2,-
TGTGCCAGCAGTTTATATGTTATAGGACAGTTAAACTCTGGGGCCAACGTCCTGACTTTC,CASSLYVIGQLNSGANVLTF,-,TRBV28,TRBJ2-6,-
TGTGCCAGCAGCTTTGAGACTAGCGGGGGGGATACGCAGTATTTT,CASSFETSGGDTQYF,-,TRBV7-9,TRBJ2-3,TRBD2
TGTGCCAGCAGCACCCGACAGGGGCTGAACACCGGGGAGCTGTTTTTT,CASSTRQGLNTGELFF,-,TRBV7-2,TRBJ2-2,TRBD1
TGTGCCAGCAGCGCCCGGACAGGAACTAATGAAAAACTGTTTTTT,CASSARTGTNEKLFF,once,TRBV13,TRBJ1-4,TRBD1
TGTGCCAGCAGTTATCAGGACAGGGAAGAGACCCAGTACTTC,CASSYQDREETQYF,-,TRBV28,TRBJ2-5,TRBD1
TGCAGTGGGCAGGATCAAGAGACCCAGTACTTC,CSGQDQETQYF,-,TRBV20-1,TRBJ2-5,-
TGTGCCACCAGCAGAGATGTGGGGCACAATGAAAAACTGTTTTTT,CATSRDVGHNEKLFF,-,TRBV15,TRBJ1-4,-
TGCGCCAGCAGCCAAGAGGCAGCGGGGGTTTACAATGAGCAGTTCTTC,CASSQEAAGVYNEQFF,-,TRBV4-1,TRBJ2-1,TRBD2
TGTGCCAGCAGTCCAGACAGGGACTCCTATAATTCACCCCTCCACTTT,CASSPDRDSYNSPLHF,-,TRBV2,TRBJ1-6,TRBD1
TGTGCCAGCAGCAACTGGACACCGAACACTGAAGCTTTCTTT,CASSNWTPNTEAFF,-,TRBV21-1,TRBJ1-1,-
TGCGCCAGCAGCTTGGGGACAGGGTACAATGAGCAGTTCTTC,CASSLGTGYNEQFF,-,TRBV5-1,TRBJ2-1,TRBD1
TGTGCCATCAGTGAAGAGCATCAGCCCCAGCATTTT,CAISEEHQPQHF,few,TRBV10-3,TRBJ1-5,-
TGTGCCTGGAGTTTAGGTACAGACAATCAGCCCCAGCATTTT,CAWSLGTDNQPQHF,few,TRBV30,TRBJ1-5,-
TGTGCCAGCAGTGAATACGTTGATAATTCACCCCTCCACTTT,CASSEYVDNSPLHF,-,TRBV25-1,TRBJ1-6,-
TGTGCCAGCAGAGATGGGACAGGGCCGCAGTATTTT,CASRDGTGPQYF,once,TRBV6-6,TRBJ2-3,TRBD1
TGTGCCAGCAGCACCCGACAGGGAGGAATAGAGACCCAGTACTTC,CASSTRQGGIETQYF,-,TRBV11-3,TRBJ2-5,-
TGTGCCAGCAGTTCCCCCTTTGCAGGGCACTATGGCTACACCTTC,CASSSPFAGHYGYTF,-,TRBV28,TRBJ1-2,-
TGCGCCAGCAGCCAAGATCCCGGGAGGGGGACCAAAAACATTCAGTACTTC,CASSQDPGRGTKNIQYF,-,TRBV4-1,TRBJ2-4,TRBD2
TGTGCCAGCAGCGTTTTATACACAGATACGCAGTATTTT,CASSVLYTDTQYF,-,TRBV5-8,TRBJ2-3,-
TGTGCCAGCAGCTTAGATCAGTCCTATAATTCACCCCTCCACTTT,CASSLDQSYNSPLHF,few,TRBV11-3,TRBJ1-6,-
TGTGCCAGCAGGGAGAGGCCCCAACTCACAGATACGCAGTATTTT,CASRERPQLTDTQYF,-,TRBV6-1,TRBJ2-3,-
TGTGCCAGTCGGTTACGGGGGGGCCCAGATACGCAGTATTTT,CASRLRGGPDTQYF,-,TRBV19,TRBJ2-3,TRBD2
TGTGCCAGCAGTGAGAGATCCGGGACAGGGGGCGGAGAGACCCAGTACTTC,CASSERSGTGGGETQYF,-,TRBV6-1,TRBJ2-5,TRBD1
TGCGCCAGCAGTGAGTCTGGGGGGGACAATGAGCAGTTCTTC,CASSESGGDNEQFF,-,TRBV10-1,TRBJ2-1,TRBD2
TGTGCCAGCAGCCGATCCCCCAGTTCCAGGGAGCTGTTTTTT,CASSRSPSSRELFF,-,TRBV11-3,TRBJ2-2,-
TGTGCCATCTCCCCGGACATGAACTCTGGAAACACCATATATTTT,CAISPDMNSGNTIYF,-,TRBV10-3,TRBJ1-3,-
TGCAGCGTTGTCGCGACAGGGGGAAAGGACAACTATGGCTACACCTTC,CSVVATGGKDNYGYTF,few,TRBV29-1,TRBJ1-2,TRBD1
TGCGCCAGCAGCTTGGTCGGCAGGGTGACAGATACGCAGTATTTT,CASSLVGRVTDTQYF,-,TRBV5-1,TRBJ2-3,-